These T cell receptor beta chains were read from a single sample in a study of control samples from healthy donors and cancer patients. Sequencing used immunoSEQ multiplex PCR; TCRdb keeps in-frame clones, though not all of them. The sample contains 170,000 or so clones, more than 85% of which appear only once. Sample: blood. The receptors were sampled from a woman in her thirties or forties in good health. CDR3s include the opening cysteine and the closing phenylalanine or tryptophan. A D gene is named only where the DNA matches it firmly. Not every row has a clone size; where given, it reads once, few, many or a size class.

TRBV5-1	TRBD1	TRBJ1-1	13	-	CASSLSAGGEAFF	TGCGCCAGCAGCTTGTCAGCAGGGGGTGAAGCTTTCTTT
TRBV11-2	-	TRBJ2-2	14	-	CASSLGLSTGELFF	TGTGCCAGCAGTCTGGGGCTTAGCACCGGGGAGCTGTTTTTT
TRBV2	-	TRBJ2-5	14	-	CASRGDGGTETQYF	TGTGCCAGCAGGGGGGACGGGGGTACGGAGACCCAGTACTTC
TRBV19	-	TRBJ2-3	14	-	CASSPSSEADTQYF	TGTGCCAGTAGTCCATCTTCCGAGGCAGATACGCAGTATTTT
TRBV5-5	-	TRBJ1-4	14	once	CASSFEATNEKLFF	TGTGCCAGCAGCTTCGAAGCAACTAATGAAAAACTGTTTTTT
TRBV3-1/TRBV3-2	TRBD1	TRBJ2-7	14	-	CASSQGDRASEQYF	TGTGCCAGCAGCCAAGGGGACAGGGCAAGCGAGCAGTACTTC
TRBV5-4	TRBD1	TRBJ1-4	15	-	CASSSPDRGDEKLFF	TGTGCCAGCAGCTCGCCAGACAGGGGGGATGAAAAACTGTTTTTT
TRBV5-6	-	TRBJ2-1	15	-	CASSFRQLTYNEQFF	TGTGCCAGCAGCTTTAGACAACTGACCTACAATGAGCAGTTCTTC
TRBV29-1	-	TRBJ2-1	10	-	CSVEINEQFF	TGCAGCGTGGAGATAAATGAGCAGTTCTTC
TRBV12-5	TRBD1	TRBJ2-2	17	once	CASGLVPGQGLTGELFF	TGTGCTAGTGGTTTGGTACCTGGACAGGGGTTGACCGGGGAGCTGTTTTTT
TRBV6-4	-	TRBJ1-1	12	-	CASSGGNTEAFF	TGTGCCAGCAGTGGGGGCAACACTGAAGCTTTCTTT
TRBV7-9	TRBD2	TRBJ2-1	14	-	CASRWGGVWYEQFF	TGTGCCAGCCGCTGGGGGGGGGTATGGTATGAGCAGTTCTTC
TRBV19	-	TRBJ1-3	15	-	CASSIGDVSGNTIYF	TGTGCCAGTAGTATTGGGGACGTCTCTGGAAACACCATATATTTT